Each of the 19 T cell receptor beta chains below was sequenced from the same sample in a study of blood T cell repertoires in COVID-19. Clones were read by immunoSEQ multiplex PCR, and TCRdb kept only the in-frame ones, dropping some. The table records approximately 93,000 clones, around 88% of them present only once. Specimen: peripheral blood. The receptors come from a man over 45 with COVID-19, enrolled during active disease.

This CDR3 is CASSLSPDSLRGYTF. CDR3 DNA: TGTGCCAGCAGCTTGAGCCCTGACAGTCTTAGAGGCTACACCTTC. The chain employs TRBV5-4 and TRBJ1-2; TRBD1 is a possible D gene (5 bases). The V gene lost 1 base and the J gene lost 8 bases, with 18 bases spanning the gap. The germline V gene has CDR1 SGHNT and CDR2 YYREEE (reference sequence). The CDR3 extends over 15 amino acids.

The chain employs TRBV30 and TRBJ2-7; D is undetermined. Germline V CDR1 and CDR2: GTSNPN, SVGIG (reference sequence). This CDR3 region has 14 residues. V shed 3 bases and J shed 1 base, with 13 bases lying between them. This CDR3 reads CAWSASPLSYEQYF. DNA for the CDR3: TGTGCCTGGAGCGCGTCGCCCCTGTCCTACGAGCAGTACTTC.

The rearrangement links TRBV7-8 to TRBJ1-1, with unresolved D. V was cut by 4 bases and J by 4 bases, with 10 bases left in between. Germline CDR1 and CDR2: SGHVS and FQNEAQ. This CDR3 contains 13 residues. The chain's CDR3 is CASSSLLGTEAFF. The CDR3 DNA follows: TGTGCCAGCAGCTCCCTACTTGGCACTGAAGCTTTCTTT.

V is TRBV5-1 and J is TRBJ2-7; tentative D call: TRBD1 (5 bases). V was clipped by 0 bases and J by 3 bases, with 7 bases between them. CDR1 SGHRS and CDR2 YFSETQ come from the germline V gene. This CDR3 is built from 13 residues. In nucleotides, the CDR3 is TGCGCCAGCAGCTTGGAGACAGTCTACGAGCAGTACTTC. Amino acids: CASSLETVYEQYF.

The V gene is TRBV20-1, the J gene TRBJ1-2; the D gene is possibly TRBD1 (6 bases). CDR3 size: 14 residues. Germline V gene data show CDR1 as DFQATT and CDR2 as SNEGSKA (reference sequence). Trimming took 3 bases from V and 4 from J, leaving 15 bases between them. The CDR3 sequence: CSASRGARPYGYTF. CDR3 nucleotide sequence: TGCAGTGCTAGTCGGGGGGCGAGGCCCTATGGCTACACCTTC.

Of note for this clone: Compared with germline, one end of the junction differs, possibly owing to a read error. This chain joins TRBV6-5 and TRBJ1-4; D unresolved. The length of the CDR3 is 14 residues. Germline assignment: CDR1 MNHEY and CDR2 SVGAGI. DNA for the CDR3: TGTGCCAGCAGTGACTCGGCGGCAAATGAAAAACTGTTTTTT. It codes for CASSDSAANEKLFF.

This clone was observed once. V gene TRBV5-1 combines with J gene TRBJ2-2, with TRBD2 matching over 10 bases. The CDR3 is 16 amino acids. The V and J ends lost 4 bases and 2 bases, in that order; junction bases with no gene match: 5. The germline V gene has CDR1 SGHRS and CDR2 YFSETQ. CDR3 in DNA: TGCGCCAGCAGCCCCCTAGCGGGGGTTAACACCGGGGAGCTGTTTTTT. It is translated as CASSPLAGVNTGELFF.

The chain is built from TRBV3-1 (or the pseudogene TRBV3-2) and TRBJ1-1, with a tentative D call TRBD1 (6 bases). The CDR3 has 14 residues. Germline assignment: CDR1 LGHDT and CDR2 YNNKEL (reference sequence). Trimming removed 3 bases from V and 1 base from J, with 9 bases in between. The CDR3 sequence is CASSQGHQNTEAFF. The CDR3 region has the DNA TGTGCCAGCAGCCAGGGACACCAGAACACTGAAGCTTTCTTT.

CDR3 sequence reads: CASSLAGGLTPFYEQYF. The CDR3 DNA reads as TGTGCCAGCAGCTTAGCGGGGGGGCTAACGCCTTTCTACGAGCAGTACTTC. The chain carries TRBV7-2 and TRBJ2-7, with D perhaps matching TRBD2 (7 bases). Deletions cut 0 bases from V and 3 bases from J, with 18 bases between. The CDR3 covers 17 residues. Germline V gene lookup returns CDR1 SGHTA and CDR2 FQGNSA.

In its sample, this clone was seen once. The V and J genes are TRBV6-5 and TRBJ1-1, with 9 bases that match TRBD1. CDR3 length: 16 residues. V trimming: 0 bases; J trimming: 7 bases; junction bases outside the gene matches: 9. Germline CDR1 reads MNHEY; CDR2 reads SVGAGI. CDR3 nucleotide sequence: TGTGCCAGCAGTTACTCGAAGTTACAGGGGGCTAGTGAAGCTTTCTTT. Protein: CASSYSKLQGASEAFF.

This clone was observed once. In DNA form, the CDR3 reads TGTGCCAGCAGTGACTCGAAGACAGGGGTTGGCAATCAGCCCCAGCATTTT. Translated: CASSDSKTGVGNQPQHF. This rearrangement joins TRBV6-4 to TRBJ1-5, with TRBD1 identical over 8 bases. V was pared by 0 bases and J by 2 bases, with 6 bases of the junction left unmatched. Per germline, CDR1 MRHNA and CDR2 SNTAGT. There are 17 residues in the CDR3.

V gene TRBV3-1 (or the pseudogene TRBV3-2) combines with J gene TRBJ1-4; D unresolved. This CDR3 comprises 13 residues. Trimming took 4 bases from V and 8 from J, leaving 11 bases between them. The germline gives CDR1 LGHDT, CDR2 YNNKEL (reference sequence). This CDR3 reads CASSLKGGEKLFF. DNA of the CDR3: TGTGCCAGCAGCCTTAAGGGAGGGGAAAAACTGTTTTTT.

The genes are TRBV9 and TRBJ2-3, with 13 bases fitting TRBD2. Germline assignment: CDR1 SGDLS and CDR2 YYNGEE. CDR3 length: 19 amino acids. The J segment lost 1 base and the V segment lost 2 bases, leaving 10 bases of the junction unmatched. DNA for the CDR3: TGTGCCAGCAGCGTTACCGGGACTAGCGGGGAACGGGGCACAGATACGCAGTATTTT. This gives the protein CASSVTGTSGERGTDTQYF.

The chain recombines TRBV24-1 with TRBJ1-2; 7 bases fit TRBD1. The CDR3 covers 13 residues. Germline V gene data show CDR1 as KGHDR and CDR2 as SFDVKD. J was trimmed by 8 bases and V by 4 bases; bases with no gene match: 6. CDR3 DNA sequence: TGTGCCACCAGTGACCAGACAGGGACCGGCTACACCTTC. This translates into CATSDQTGTGYTF.

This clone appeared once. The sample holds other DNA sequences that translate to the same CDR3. The CDR3 spells CASSPPGGTEAFF. The CDR3 DNA follows: TGTGCCAGCTCACCACCGGGGGGAACTGAAGCTTTCTTT. The chain uses TRBV18 and TRBJ1-1, with TRBD1 as a possible D gene (5 bases). The germline V gene has CDR1 KGHSH and CDR2 LQKENI. CDR3 size: 13 residues. Trimming left V 0 bases short and J 5 bases short, with 7 bases between.

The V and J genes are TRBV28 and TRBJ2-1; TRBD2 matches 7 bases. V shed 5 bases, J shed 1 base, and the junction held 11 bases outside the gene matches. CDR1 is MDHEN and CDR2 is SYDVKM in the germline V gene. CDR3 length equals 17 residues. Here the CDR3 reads CASSPGLGVPSYNEQFF. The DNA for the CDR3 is TGTGCCAGCAGTCCCGGACTAGGGGTACCTTCCTACAATGAGCAGTTCTTC.

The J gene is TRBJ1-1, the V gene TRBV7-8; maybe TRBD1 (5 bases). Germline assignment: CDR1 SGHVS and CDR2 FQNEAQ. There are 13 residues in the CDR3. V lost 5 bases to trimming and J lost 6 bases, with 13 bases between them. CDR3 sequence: CASSPGGRPEAFF. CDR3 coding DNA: TGTGCCAGCAGCCCCGGGGGGAGGCCTGAAGCTTTCTTT.

The CDR3 region has the DNA TGCACCAGCAGCCAACAGACTAGCGGGGGGGTCTACGAGCAGTACTTC. It encodes CTSSQQTSGGVYEQYF. The chain links TRBV1 to TRBJ2-7; the table's D call TRBD2 went unverified against the DNA. TRBV1 is assigned pseudogene status. CDR3 length: 16 amino acids.

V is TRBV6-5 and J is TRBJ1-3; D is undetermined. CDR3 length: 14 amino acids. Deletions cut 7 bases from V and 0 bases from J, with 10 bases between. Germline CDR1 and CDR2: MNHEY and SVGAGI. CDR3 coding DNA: TGTGCCAGCAAAATGGGCTACTCTGGAAACACCATATATTTT. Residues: CASKMGYSGNTIYF.